The rows below give T cell receptor beta chains drawn from one sample of a study of control samples from healthy donors and cancer patients. The method was immunoSEQ multiplex PCR; TCRdb's version includes in-frame clones alone and lacks a portion of them. The sample contains roughly 160,000 clones, roughly 94% of which appear only once. Sequences were obtained from PBMCs. These receptor sequences come from a man aged 55 to 70 with colorectal cancer. Both conserved end residues are part of each CDR3. The D gene is left open where the match is weak. Some rows mark clone size as missing; the rest say once, few, many or name a class of expanded clone.

CDR3 protein: CASSLQPSGADTQYF
CDR3 DNA: TGCGCCAGCAGCTTGCAACCTAGCGGGGCCGATACGCAGTATTTT
J gene: TRBJ2-3
V gene: TRBV5-1
clone size: NA
D gene: TRBD2

CDR3 protein: CASSPRMGNTIYF
CDR3 DNA: TGTGCCAGCAGCCCTCGAATGGGAAACACCATATATTTT
J gene: TRBJ1-3
V gene: TRBV5-4
clone size: NA
D gene: NA

CDR3 protein: CASSLNGLNTEAFF
CDR3 DNA: TGTGCCAGCAGCTTAAACGGCCTGAACACTGAAGCTTTCTTT
J gene: TRBJ1-1
V gene: TRBV7-9
clone size: once
D gene: NA

CDR3 protein: CAWSKGSTGELFF
CDR3 DNA: TGTGCCTGGAGTAAGGGGAGCACCGGGGAGCTGTTTTTT
J gene: TRBJ2-2
V gene: TRBV30
clone size: NA
D gene: NA

CDR3 protein: CASSQGRGEETQYF
CDR3 DNA: TGTGCCAGCTCACAGGGTCGGGGGGAAGAGACCCAGTACTTC
J gene: TRBJ2-5
V gene: TRBV18
clone size: NA
D gene: TRBD2

CDR3 protein: CASSRTSGVGGDTQYF
CDR3 DNA: TGCGCCAGCAGCAGGACTAGCGGGGTCGGTGGAGATACGCAGTATTTT
J gene: TRBJ2-3
V gene: TRBV5-1
clone size: NA
D gene: TRBD2

CDR3 protein: CASSSGGEGSTEAFF
CDR3 DNA: TGTGCCAGCAGTTCTGGGGGGGAAGGTAGCACTGAAGCTTTCTTT
J gene: TRBJ1-1
V gene: TRBV28
clone size: once
D gene: NA

CDR3 protein: CASSPGLSPGPGEQFF
CDR3 DNA: TGTGCCAGCTCCCCGGGACTCTCTCCCGGGCCTGGTGAGCAGTTCTTC
J gene: TRBJ2-1
V gene: TRBV18
clone size: NA
D gene: NA

CDR3 protein: CASSPASPVMGNEQFF
CDR3 DNA: TGTGCCAGCAGCCCGGCGTCCCCTGTGATGGGCAATGAGCAGTTCTTC
J gene: TRBJ2-1
V gene: TRBV4-2
clone size: NA
D gene: NA

CDR3 protein: CSAAGTGNTEAFF
CDR3 DNA: TGCAGCGCCGCAGGGACAGGGAACACTGAAGCTTTCTTT
J gene: TRBJ1-1
V gene: TRBV29-1
clone size: NA
D gene: TRBD1

CDR3 protein: CASRAISSYEQYF
CDR3 DNA: TGTGCCAGCAGAGCCATCAGCTCCTACGAGCAGTACTTC
J gene: TRBJ2-7
V gene: TRBV11-2
clone size: NA
D gene: NA

CDR3 protein: CASSQGDDSLYEQYF
CDR3 DNA: TGCGCCAGCAGCCAAGGTGACGATTCCCTATACGAGCAGTACTTC
J gene: TRBJ2-7
V gene: TRBV4-3
clone size: NA
D gene: NA

CDR3 protein: CASSQDRGPPWDSPLHF
CDR3 DNA: TGTGCCAGCAGCCAGGACAGGGGGCCTCCTTGGGATTCACCCCTCCACTTT
J gene: TRBJ1-6
V gene: TRBV6-2/TRBV6-3
clone size: NA
D gene: TRBD1

CDR3 protein: CASSLPGQVSYEQYF
CDR3 DNA: TGTGCCAGCAGTTTACCCGGACAGGTCTCCTACGAGCAGTACTTC
J gene: TRBJ2-7
V gene: TRBV28
clone size: NA
D gene: TRBD1

CDR3 protein: CARSSPGTVNTEAFF
CDR3 DNA: TGTGCCAGAAGCTCCCCCGGGACGGTGAACACTGAAGCTTTCTTT
J gene: TRBJ1-1
V gene: TRBV5-3
clone size: NA
D gene: NA

CDR3 protein: CASNGQGPGAQYF
CDR3 DNA: TGTGCCAGTAATGGTCAGGGACCGGGGGCCCAGTACTTC
J gene: TRBJ2-5
V gene: TRBV19
clone size: NA
D gene: NA

CDR3 protein: CASSLGVGFSGNTIYF
CDR3 DNA: TGCGCCAGCAGCTTGGGGGTCGGGTTCTCTGGAAACACCATATATTTT
J gene: TRBJ1-3
V gene: TRBV5-1
clone size: NA
D gene: NA

CDR3 protein: CASSWQGNTEAFF
CDR3 DNA: TGTGCCAGTAGTTGGCAGGGGAACACTGAAGCTTTCTTT
J gene: TRBJ1-1
V gene: TRBV19
clone size: NA
D gene: NA

CDR3 protein: CASSSQGRNTEAFF
CDR3 DNA: TGTGCCAGCAGCTCACAGGGAAGGAACACTGAAGCTTTCTTT
J gene: TRBJ1-1
V gene: TRBV7-9
clone size: NA
D gene: NA

CDR3 protein: CASSLGPTGGSYEQYF
CDR3 DNA: TGTGCCAGCAGCTTGGGCCCAACAGGGGGATCCTACGAGCAGTACTTC
J gene: TRBJ2-7
V gene: TRBV5-4
clone size: NA
D gene: TRBD1

CDR3 protein: CAWARDRVGYTF
CDR3 DNA: TGTGCCTGGGCCCGGGACAGGGTTGGCTACACCTTC
J gene: TRBJ1-2
V gene: TRBV30
clone size: once
D gene: TRBD1

CDR3 protein: CASSVEGDYGYTF
CDR3 DNA: TGTGCCAGCAGCGTAGAAGGGGACTATGGCTACACCTTC
J gene: TRBJ1-2
V gene: TRBV9
clone size: NA
D gene: NA

CDR3 protein: CASSLAGSSNYGYTF
CDR3 DNA: TGCGCCAGCAGCTTGGCAGGGAGCTCTAACTATGGCTACACCTTC
J gene: TRBJ1-2
V gene: TRBV5-1
clone size: NA
D gene: NA

CDR3 protein: CASSDIWGEQYF
CDR3 DNA: TGTGCCAGCAGTGATATCTGGGGCGAGCAGTACTTC
J gene: TRBJ2-7
V gene: TRBV6-1
clone size: NA
D gene: NA

CDR3 protein: CASSRGQGKTDTQYF
CDR3 DNA: TGTGCCAGCAGTCGAGGACAGGGAAAGACAGATACGCAGTATTTT
J gene: TRBJ2-3
V gene: TRBV6-2/TRBV6-3
clone size: NA
D gene: TRBD1

CDR3 protein: CASSVASIGKNIQYF
CDR3 DNA: TGTGCCAGCAGCGTAGCAAGTATCGGCAAAAACATTCAGTACTTC
J gene: TRBJ2-4
V gene: TRBV9
clone size: NA
D gene: NA

CDR3 protein: CASSPRQGPNSYNEQFF
CDR3 DNA: TGTGCCAGCAGCCCTCGACAGGGGCCTAACTCCTACAATGAGCAGTTCTTC
J gene: TRBJ2-1
V gene: TRBV7-2
clone size: once
D gene: TRBD1

CDR3 protein: CASSSSFRQGPYGYTF
CDR3 DNA: TGTGCCAGCAGCTCCTCCTTCAGACAGGGCCCCTATGGCTACACCTTC
J gene: TRBJ1-2
V gene: TRBV5-6
clone size: once
D gene: TRBD1

CDR3 protein: CASSSIYDRSNYGYTF
CDR3 DNA: TGTGCCAGCAGCTCCATTTACGACAGGAGTAACTATGGCTACACCTTC
J gene: TRBJ1-2
V gene: TRBV11-2
clone size: NA
D gene: NA

CDR3 protein: CASRGQGGGEQYF
CDR3 DNA: TGTGCCAGCAGAGGACAGGGGGGGGGTGAGCAGTACTTC
J gene: TRBJ2-7
V gene: TRBV6-5
clone size: once
D gene: TRBD1

CDR3 protein: CATRPAGNEQFF
CDR3 DNA: TGTGCCACCCGGCCGGCGGGCAATGAGCAGTTCTTC
J gene: TRBJ2-1
V gene: TRBV30
clone size: NA
D gene: NA

CDR3 protein: CASSTGQGITGELFF
CDR3 DNA: TGCGCCAGCAGCACGGGACAGGGAATTACCGGGGAGCTGTTTTTT
J gene: TRBJ2-2
V gene: TRBV5-1
clone size: NA
D gene: TRBD1

CDR3 protein: CASSLQGADTEAFF
CDR3 DNA: TGTGCCAGCAGCTTGCAGGGGGCGGACACTGAAGCTTTCTTT
J gene: TRBJ1-1
V gene: TRBV5-5
clone size: NA
D gene: TRBD1

CDR3 protein: CASSPNPSYGNSYEQYF
CDR3 DNA: TGTGCCAGCTCACCAAACCCCTCCTACGGGAACTCCTACGAGCAGTACTTC
J gene: TRBJ2-7
V gene: TRBV18
clone size: NA
D gene: NA

CDR3 protein: CASSSGLGSMPNTEAFF
CDR3 DNA: TGCGCCAGCAGCTCTGGTCTGGGTTCGATGCCAAACACTGAAGCTTTCTTT
J gene: TRBJ1-1
V gene: TRBV5-1
clone size: NA
D gene: NA

CDR3 protein: CATSVSGTALNEQFF
CDR3 DNA: TGTGCCACCAGTGTTTCCGGGACAGCCTTAAATGAGCAGTTCTTC
J gene: TRBJ2-1
V gene: TRBV24-1
clone size: NA
D gene: TRBD1

CDR3 protein: CATNDGANTGELFF
CDR3 DNA: TGTGCCACCAACGATGGAGCGAACACCGGGGAGCTGTTTTTT
J gene: TRBJ2-2
V gene: TRBV24-1
clone size: NA
D gene: NA

CDR3 protein: CASSVTGVSTDTQYF
CDR3 DNA: TGTGCCAGCTCCGTGACAGGGGTTAGCACAGATACGCAGTATTTT
J gene: TRBJ2-3
V gene: TRBV18
clone size: NA
D gene: TRBD1

CDR3 protein: CASSLGAGGITETQYF
CDR3 DNA: TGTGCCAGCAGCTTAGGGGCAGGGGGGATCACGGAGACCCAGTACTTC
J gene: TRBJ2-5
V gene: TRBV7-2
clone size: NA
D gene: NA

CDR3 protein: CASSPSTGGEKLFF
CDR3 DNA: TGTGCCAGCTCACCAAGTACAGGAGGTGAAAAACTGTTTTTT
J gene: TRBJ1-4
V gene: TRBV18
clone size: once
D gene: NA

CDR3 protein: CASSSRDRGDTGELFF
CDR3 DNA: TGTGCCAGCAGCTCGAGGGACAGGGGGGACACCGGGGAGCTGTTTTTT
J gene: TRBJ2-2
V gene: TRBV7-9
clone size: NA
D gene: TRBD1

CDR3 protein: CASSLQAGGYSPLHF
CDR3 DNA: TGTGCCAGCAGCTTGCAGGCAGGTGGCTATTCACCCCTCCACTTT
J gene: TRBJ1-6
V gene: TRBV7-9
clone size: NA
D gene: NA

CDR3 protein: CASSLSGPQHYGYTF
CDR3 DNA: TGTGCCAGCAGTCTATCGGGACCCCAACACTATGGCTACACCTTC
J gene: TRBJ1-2
V gene: TRBV28
clone size: NA
D gene: NA

CDR3 protein: CASRGRGADTQYF
CDR3 DNA: TGTGCCAGCAGGGGCAGGGGCGCGGATACGCAGTATTTT
J gene: TRBJ2-3
V gene: TRBV6-5
clone size: NA
D gene: NA

CDR3 protein: CSVKQGNTEAFF
CDR3 DNA: TGCAGCGTCAAACAGGGGAACACTGAAGCTTTCTTT
J gene: TRBJ1-1
V gene: TRBV29-1
clone size: NA
D gene: NA

CDR3 protein: CASSPGLHTGELFF
CDR3 DNA: TGCGCCAGCAGCCCGGGGCTTCATACCGGGGAGCTGTTTTTT
J gene: TRBJ2-2
V gene: TRBV5-1
clone size: NA
D gene: NA

CDR3 protein: CASSHGAGQNTGELFF
CDR3 DNA: TGTGCCAGCAGCCATGGGGCGGGGCAAAACACCGGGGAGCTGTTTTTT
J gene: TRBJ2-2
V gene: TRBV7-2
clone size: NA
D gene: NA

CDR3 protein: CARDSSGANVLTF
CDR3 DNA: TGTGCCCGAGACAGCTCTGGGGCCAACGTCCTGACTTTC
J gene: TRBJ2-6
V gene: TRBV30
clone size: NA
D gene: NA

CDR3 protein: CASSPGWDRDQYNSPLHF
CDR3 DNA: TGTGCCAGCTCACCCGGATGGGACAGGGACCAGTATAATTCACCCCTCCACTTT
J gene: TRBJ1-6
V gene: TRBV18
clone size: NA
D gene: TRBD1

CDR3 protein: CASSLEANTDTQYF
CDR3 DNA: TGTGCCAGCAGCTTGGAGGCCAACACAGATACGCAGTATTTT
J gene: TRBJ2-3
V gene: TRBV13
clone size: NA
D gene: NA

CDR3 protein: CASSWGQQEPYEQYF
CDR3 DNA: TGTGCCAGTAGTTGGGGACAGCAAGAACCCTACGAGCAGTACTTC
J gene: TRBJ2-7
V gene: TRBV19
clone size: NA
D gene: TRBD1

CDR3 protein: CASSSRTGNDYGYTF
CDR3 DNA: TGTGCCAGCAGCTCCCGGACAGGGAACGACTATGGCTACACCTTC
J gene: TRBJ1-2
V gene: TRBV3-1/TRBV3-2
clone size: NA
D gene: TRBD1

CDR3 protein: CATSDSKGQISGANVLTF
CDR3 DNA: TGTGCCACCAGTGATTCCAAGGGACAGATCTCTGGGGCCAACGTCCTGACTTTC
J gene: TRBJ2-6
V gene: TRBV24-1
clone size: NA
D gene: TRBD1

CDR3 protein: CASSGIDRAKNIQYF
CDR3 DNA: TGTGCCAGCAGCGGGATTGATCGAGCCAAAAACATTCAGTACTTC
J gene: TRBJ2-4
V gene: TRBV6-2/TRBV6-3
clone size: NA
D gene: NA

CDR3 protein: CASTGVKRSYEQYF
CDR3 DNA: TGCGCCAGCACCGGCGTCAAAAGGTCCTACGAGCAGTACTTC
J gene: TRBJ2-7
V gene: TRBV10-1
clone size: NA
D gene: NA